The present TCR beta chain was sequenced within a study of cytomegalovirus exposure and HLA in healthy donors. The CDR3 is 12 amino acids. Germline values: CDR1 MNHNY, CDR2 SVGAGI (reference sequence). V lost 6 bases to trimming and J lost 1 base, with 7 bases between them. Study-level points and caveats: The sole available immune exposure information was CMV serostatus. Across HLA loci, a later analysis found differing TCR association rates, with DRB1 most and HLA-C fewest. As confirmed in vitro, a few CMV-associated chains were specific for CMV antigens.

Details on this clone: Its antigen is currently unknown.

The PCR contained 60 Vbeta and 13 Jbeta primers. The method was immunoSEQ multiplex PCR; TCRdb's version includes in-frame clones alone and lacks a portion of them. This table has about 300,000 clones, roughly 85% appearing once. The source is a man aged 40-49 years in good health and CMV-seropositive. The gene calls are TRBV6-6 and TRBJ2-7; D perhaps matches TRBD2 (5 bases). Sequenced sample: PBMCs. The CDR3 nucleotides read TGTGCCAGCAGAAGCGGTTCCTACGAGCAGTACTTC. Residues: CASRSGSYEQYF.